The 19 T cell receptor beta chains below were found in one sample sequenced in a study of T-cell reconstitution after alpha-beta-depleted transplantation in children. Preparing the TCRbeta library involved the use of unique molecular identifiers. TCRdb re-called the PCR reads through MiXCR, storing one row per CDR3 protein. The data show 530,000 or so distinct CDR3 sequences, roughly a quarter seen once. The sample in question was PBMCs, obtained before TCRalphabeta/CD19-depleted stem cell transplant. The receptors were gathered from a boy in the first two years of life with Wiskott-Aldrich syndrome, due to receive a stem cell transplant.

This clonotype was observed a few times. The chain combines TRBV20-1 with TRBJ2-5, with D possibly matching TRBD1 (6 bases). This CDR3 contains 15 residues. V dropped 0 bases and J dropped 5 bases, with 16 bases sitting between them. CDR1 is DFQATT and CDR2 is SNEGSKA in the germline V gene (reference sequence). This CDR3 is CSARDPAGVKETQYF. The CDR3 DNA reads TGCAGTGCTAGAGATCCGGCAGGGGTGAAGGAGACCCAGTACTTC.

This clonotype was picked up a small number of times. The V call is TRBV20-1, the J call TRBJ2-1, with 10 bases fitting TRBD2. The CDR3 is 15 amino acids. The germline V gene has CDR1 DFQATT and CDR2 SNEGSKA (reference sequence). V shed 3 bases and J 4 bases; nucleotides not matched to a gene: 6. The DNA of the CDR3 is TGCAGTGCTAGCCCCACTAGCGGGGCTTACAATGAGCAGTTCTTC. This codes for CSASPTSGAYNEQFF.

The table lists this clonotype with a few counts. This chain links TRBV20-1 with TRBJ2-3, with D unresolved. This CDR3 comprises 14 residues. CDR1 DFQATT and CDR2 SNEGSKA come from the germline V gene (reference sequence). Trimming removed 2 bases at V and 2 bases at J, with 11 bases between. Written as DNA, the CDR3 is TGCAGTGCTAGACCGGGTACCTACACAGATACGCAGTATTTT. This encodes CSARPGTYTDTQYF.

The V gene is TRBV6-1, the J gene TRBJ2-3; 9 nucleotides align to TRBD1. CDR3 length: 16 amino acids. Unmatched junction bases numbered 14, after V lost 5 bases and J lost 8 bases. The germline gives CDR1 MNHNS, CDR2 SASEGT. For the CDR3, the DNA is TGTGCCAGCAGTCCCACAGGGGGCGGATCAGCCGGTACGCAGTATTTT. Translated: CASSPTGGGSAGTQYF.

There are a few counts of this clonotype. This chain links TRBV5-1 with TRBJ1-1; 8 bases line up with TRBD1. Germline trimming cut 4 bases from V and 2 bases from J; bases unmatched to any gene: 7. The CDR3 totals 15 residues. Germline assignment: CDR1 SGHRS and CDR2 YFSETQ. The DNA for the CDR3 is TGCGCCAGCAGCACCATGCAGGGGGCCAACACTGAAGCTTTCTTT. Its protein is CASSTMQGANTEAFF.

This clonotype showed up just once. The V gene is TRBV5-1, the J gene TRBJ2-7; TRBD1 is a possible D gene (5 bases). V lost 3 bases, J lost 6 bases, and 10 bases lay in between. CDR1 is SGHRS and CDR2 is YFSETQ in the germline V gene. The CDR3 sequence is 12 residues long. The CDR3 DNA is TGCGCCAGCAGCTCAGGGTACGGCGAGCAGTACTTC. It translates to CASSSGYGEQYF.

The chain employs TRBV11-1 and TRBJ2-1; tentatively, D is TRBD2 (6 bases). CDR3 size: 15 residues. In germline, CDR1 is SGHAT, CDR2 FQDESV (reference sequence). V shed 6 bases and J shed 2 bases, with 14 bases lying between them. The CDR3 loop is CASRSGTYPYNEQFF. The CDR3 DNA is TGTGCCAGCAGGTCCGGGACTTACCCCTACAATGAGCAGTTCTTC.

The chain employs TRBV20-1 and TRBJ2-3; 12 nucleotides match TRBD2. V was clipped by 6 bases and J by 0 bases; unmatched bases: 13. Germline CDR1 is DFQATT and CDR2 is SNEGSKA (reference sequence). This CDR3 has 18 residues. CDR3 bases: TGCAGTGCAGGGACTAGCGGGTATTCCGGTATTAGCACAGATACGCAGTATTTT. It encodes CSAGTSGYSGISTDTQYF.

V and J are TRBV2 and TRBJ2-3, with 9 bases fitting TRBD2. The CDR3 consists of 16 residues. The germline V gene encodes CDR1 SNHLY and CDR2 FYNNEI. The junction had 4 bases not matched to a gene; V was cut back by 1 base and J by 2 bases. In nucleotides, the CDR3 is TGTGCCAGCAGTGAAGTAAGCGGGAGGACCACAGATACGCAGTATTTT. Translation gives CASSEVSGRTTDTQYF. Variable domain in full (rest from reference TRBV2 and TRBJ2-3): EPEVTQTPSHQVTQMGQEVILRCVPISNHLYFYWYRQILGQKVEFLVSFYNNEISEKSEIFDDQFSVERPDGSNFTLKIRSTKLEDSAMYFCASSEVSGRTTDTQYFGPGTRLTVL.

This clonotype was seen a few times. The chain employs TRBV10-3 and TRBJ1-6; the match to TRBD1 covers 7 bases. After removal of 10 bases from V and 10 bases from J, the junction contained 7 bases not matched to a gene. CDR3 length: 12 amino acids. Germline loops: CDR1 ENHRY, CDR2 SYGVKD. CDR3 sequence (DNA): TGTGCCACCAGACAGGGTGGATCACCCCTCCACTTT. Amino acids: CATRQGGSPLHF.

The V and J genes are TRBV28 and TRBJ2-2; 7 bases are a match to TRBD1. Trimming at V came to 3 bases and at J to 7 bases, leaving 8 bases not matched to a gene. CDR3 size: 15 residues. Looked up from germline, CDR1 is MDHEN and CDR2 is SYDVKM. CDR3 region: CASSFSGRGIGELFF. The CDR3 DNA reads TGTGCCAGCAGTTTCTCGGGCAGGGGGATCGGGGAGCTGTTTTTT.

This clonotype was observed a few times. The rearrangement links TRBV7-2 to TRBJ2-3, with 7 bases matching TRBD2. Germline CDR1 and CDR2: SGHTA and FQGNSA. CDR3 size: 15 residues. V was pared by 4 bases and J by 3 bases, with 7 bases of the junction left unmatched. CDR3 protein: CASSSTSSGTDTQYF. CDR3 nucleotides: TGTGCCAGCAGCTCGACTAGCAGTGGGACAGATACGCAGTATTTT.

This clonotype was observed a handful of times. This chain links TRBV5-1 with TRBJ1-5, with D tentatively TRBD1 (6 bases). V was cut by 9 bases and J by 5 bases, with 15 bases left in between. Germline V CDR1 and CDR2: SGHRS, YFSETQ. This CDR3 comprises 13 residues. CDR3 coding DNA: TGCGCCACCCGGGACACTCTAGATCAGCCCCAGCATTTT. This encodes CATRDTLDQPQHF.

This chain uses TRBV27 with TRBJ2-1; 11 bases match TRBD2. CDR3 length: 14 amino acids. CDR1 is MNHEY and CDR2 is SMNVEV in the germline V gene (reference sequence). The trim removed 5 bases at V and 7 bases at J, leaving 4 bases unmatched. CDR3 nucleotide sequence: TGTGCCAGCAGTCCGAGACTAGCGGGAAATGAGCAGTTCTTC. This translates into CASSPRLAGNEQFF.

The chain uses TRBV2 and TRBJ2-3; D not resolved. From germline, CDR1 is SNHLY and CDR2 FYNNEI. Deletions cut 7 bases from V and 0 bases from J, with 14 bases between. The length of the CDR3 is 15 residues. As DNA, the CDR3 is TGTGCCAGCACCGGACCGTCCCGGAGCACAGATACGCAGTATTTT. Its translation is CASTGPSRSTDTQYF. Based on the CDR3 plus reference TRBV2 and TRBJ2-3, the full variable domain is EPEVTQTPSHQVTQMGQEVILRCVPISNHLYFYWYRQILGQKVEFLVSFYNNEISEKSEIFDDQFSVERPDGSNFTLKIRSTKLEDSAMYFCASTGPSRSTDTQYFGPGTRLTVL.

The chain joins TRBV5-6 to TRBJ2-1, with 8 bases that match TRBD1. V was pared by 4 bases and J by 4 bases, with 10 bases of the junction left unmatched. CDR3 length equals 16 residues. Germline V gene lookup returns CDR1 SGHDT and CDR2 YYEEEE. CDR3 sequence reads: CASSPRTGFKYNEQFF. The CDR3 bases are TGTGCCAGCAGCCCTCGGACAGGGTTCAAGTACAATGAGCAGTTCTTC.

Only a few counts were recorded for this clonotype. J is TRBJ2-5 and V is TRBV29-1; D gene ambiguous. Germline loops: CDR1 SQVTM, CDR2 ANQGSEA. CDR3 length: 13 amino acids. Trimming shortened V by 0 bases and J by 5 bases, and 10 bases separated the two germline ends. The CDR3, as DNA: TGCAGCGTTGAAGATCCCCTGGGCGAGACCCAGTACTTC. Amino acid sequence: CSVEDPLGETQYF.

The rearrangement uses TRBV29-1 and TRBJ1-2; 8 bases match TRBD1. Unmatched junction bases numbered 2, after V lost 1 base and J lost 1 base. Germline values: CDR1 SQVTM, CDR2 ANQGSEA. This CDR3 has 14 residues. This chain's CDR3 is CSVEAGQDNYGYTF. The CDR3 nucleotides read TGCAGCGTTGAAGCGGGACAGGATAACTATGGCTACACCTTC.

This clonotype was seen a few times. The rearrangement links TRBV28 to TRBJ2-5; 7 nucleotides agree with TRBD1. This CDR3 is 16 amino acids long. Unmatched junction bases numbered 14, after V lost 5 bases and J lost 5 bases. CDR1 MDHEN and CDR2 SYDVKM come from the germline V gene. CDR3 sequence: CASSPMTGTMLETQYF. Written as DNA, the CDR3 is TGTGCCAGCAGTCCCATGACAGGGACCATGCTGGAGACCCAGTACTTC.